The clone carrying this T cell receptor (beta chain) was seen once. Antigen specificity is unknown. The CDR3 has 17 residues. Trimming took 0 bases from V and 4 from J; bases not matched to a gene: 4. CDR1 and CDR2 from the germline V gene are SGHRS and YFSETQ. This entry comes from a study of cytomegalovirus exposure and HLA in healthy donors. 13 Jbeta primers and 60 Vbeta primers were used for the PCR. Clones were read by immunoSEQ multiplex PCR, and TCRdb kept only the in-frame ones, dropping some. The data hold about 43,000 clones, with 63% observed a single time. General study points: Several top significant clusters appeared, in a later analysis, to be linked to common viral pathogens. In a later analysis, an Asian-associated ancestry cluster reportedly showed fewer N-insertions than the approximately 660-donor mean.

This chain uses TRBV5-1 with TRBJ2-1; 13 bases align to TRBD2. This receptor was obtained from a man aged 60 to 69 in good health and CMV-seropositive. Material for sequencing was PBMCs. The CDR3 here is CASSLAGGLAGYNEQFF. The CDR3 DNA is TGCGCCAGCAGCTTGGCGGGGGGACTAGCGGGGTACAATGAGCAGTTCTTC.